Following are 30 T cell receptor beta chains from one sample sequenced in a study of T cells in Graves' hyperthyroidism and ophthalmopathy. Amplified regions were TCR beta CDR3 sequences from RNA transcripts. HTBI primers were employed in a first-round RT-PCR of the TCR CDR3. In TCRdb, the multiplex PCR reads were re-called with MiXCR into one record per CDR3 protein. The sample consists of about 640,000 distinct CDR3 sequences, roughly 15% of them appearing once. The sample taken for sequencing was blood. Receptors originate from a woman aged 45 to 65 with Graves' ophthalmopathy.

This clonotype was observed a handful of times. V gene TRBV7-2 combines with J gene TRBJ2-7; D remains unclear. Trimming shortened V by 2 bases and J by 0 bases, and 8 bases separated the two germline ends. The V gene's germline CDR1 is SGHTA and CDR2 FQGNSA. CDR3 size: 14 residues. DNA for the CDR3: TGTGCCAGCAGCTTAATTGGGGTCTCCTACGAGCAGTACTTC. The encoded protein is CASSLIGVSYEQYF.

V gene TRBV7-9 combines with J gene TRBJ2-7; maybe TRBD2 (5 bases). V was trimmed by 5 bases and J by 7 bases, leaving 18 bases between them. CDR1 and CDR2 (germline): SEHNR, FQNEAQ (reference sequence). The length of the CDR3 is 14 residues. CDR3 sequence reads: CASSPSGRGLEQYF. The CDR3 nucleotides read TGTGCCAGCAGCCCCTCCGGACGGGGTTTAGAGCAGTACTTC.

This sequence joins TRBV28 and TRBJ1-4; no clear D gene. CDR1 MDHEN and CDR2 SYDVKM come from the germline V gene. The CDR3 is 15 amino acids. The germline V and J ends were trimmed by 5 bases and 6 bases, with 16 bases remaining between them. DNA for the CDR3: TGTGCCAGCAGTCCCAACCTAAGGGAGGATGAAAAACTGTTTTTT. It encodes CASSPNLREDEKLFF.

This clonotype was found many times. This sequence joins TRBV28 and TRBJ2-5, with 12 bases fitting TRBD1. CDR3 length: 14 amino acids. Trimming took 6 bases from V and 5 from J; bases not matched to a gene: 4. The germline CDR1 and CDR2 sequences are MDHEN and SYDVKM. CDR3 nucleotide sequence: TGTGCCAGCAGGGGACAGGGGGCTCGGGAGACCCAGTACTTC. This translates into CASRGQGARETQYF.

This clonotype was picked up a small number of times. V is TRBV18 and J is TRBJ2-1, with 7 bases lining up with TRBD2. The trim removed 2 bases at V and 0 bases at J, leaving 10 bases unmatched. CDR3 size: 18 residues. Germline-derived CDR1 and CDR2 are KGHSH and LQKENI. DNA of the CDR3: TGTGCCAGCTCACCAACCTACTTGGGGGGGAGCTCCTACAATGAGCAGTTCTTC. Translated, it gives CASSPTYLGGSSYNEQFF. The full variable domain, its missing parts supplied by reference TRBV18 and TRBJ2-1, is NAGVMQNPRHLVRRRGQEARLRCSPMKGHSHVYWYRQLPEEGLKFMVYLQKENIIDESGMPKERFSAEFPKEGPSILRIQQVVRGDSAAYFCASSPTYLGGSSYNEQFFGPGTRLTVL.

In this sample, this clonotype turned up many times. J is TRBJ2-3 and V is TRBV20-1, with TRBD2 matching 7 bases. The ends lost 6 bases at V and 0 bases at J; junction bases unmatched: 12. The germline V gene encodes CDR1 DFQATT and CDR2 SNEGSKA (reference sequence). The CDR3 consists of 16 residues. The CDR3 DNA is TGCAGTGCCAGGAAGCGGGACGGACTGAGCACAGATACGCAGTATTTT. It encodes CSARKRDGLSTDTQYF.

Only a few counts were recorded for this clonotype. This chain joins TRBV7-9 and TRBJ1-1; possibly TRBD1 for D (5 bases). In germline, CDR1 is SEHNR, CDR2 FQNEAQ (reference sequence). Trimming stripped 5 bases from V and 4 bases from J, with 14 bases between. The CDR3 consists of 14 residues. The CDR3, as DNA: TGTGCCAGCAGCCCCCAGGGTTTGAGCACTGAAGCTTTCTTT. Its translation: CASSPQGLSTEAFF. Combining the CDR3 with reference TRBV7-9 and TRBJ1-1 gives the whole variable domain DTGVSQNPRHKITKRGQNVTFRCDPISEHNRLYWYRQTLGQGPEFLTYFQNEAQLEKSRLLSDRFSAERPKGSFSTLEIQRTEQGDSAMYLCASSPQGLSTEAFFGQGTRLTVV.

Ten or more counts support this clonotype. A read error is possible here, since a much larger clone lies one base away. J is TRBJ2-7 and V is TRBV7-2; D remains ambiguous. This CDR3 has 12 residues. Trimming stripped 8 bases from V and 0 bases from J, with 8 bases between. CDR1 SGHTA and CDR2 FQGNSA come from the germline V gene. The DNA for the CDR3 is TGTGCCAGCGGCTCCGACTCCTACGAGCAGTACTTC. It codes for CASGSDSYEQYF.

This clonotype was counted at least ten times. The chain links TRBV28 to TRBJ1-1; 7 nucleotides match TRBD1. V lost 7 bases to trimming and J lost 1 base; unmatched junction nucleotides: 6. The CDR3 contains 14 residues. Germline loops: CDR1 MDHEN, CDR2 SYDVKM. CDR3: CASTRTGRNTEAFF. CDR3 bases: TGTGCCAGCACCAGGACAGGACGGAACACTGAAGCTTTCTTT.

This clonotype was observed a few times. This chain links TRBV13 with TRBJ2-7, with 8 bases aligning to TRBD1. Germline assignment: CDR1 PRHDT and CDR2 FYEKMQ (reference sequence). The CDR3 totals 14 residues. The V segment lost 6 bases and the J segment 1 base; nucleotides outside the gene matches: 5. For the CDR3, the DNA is TGTGCCAGCAGATTTACAGGGGGGTCCTACGAGCAGTACTTC. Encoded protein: CASRFTGGSYEQYF.

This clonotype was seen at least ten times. The CDR3 DNA follows: TGTGCCTGGAGTGTCGAAACAGATACGCAGTATTTT. Encoded protein: CAWSVETDTQYF. This rearrangement joins TRBV30 to TRBJ2-3; D not certain. This CDR3 contains 12 residues. Per germline, CDR1 GTSNPN and CDR2 SVGIG (reference sequence). Trimming pared 0 bases from V and 3 bases from J, leaving 4 bases between.

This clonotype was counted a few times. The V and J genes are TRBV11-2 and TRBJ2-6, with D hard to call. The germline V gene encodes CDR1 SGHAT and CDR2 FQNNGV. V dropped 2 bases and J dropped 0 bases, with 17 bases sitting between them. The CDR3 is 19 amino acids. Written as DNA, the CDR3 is TGTGCCAGCAGCTTATTCGCGGATTCCAGACACTCTGGGGCCAACGTCCTGACTTTC. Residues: CASSLFADSRHSGANVLTF.

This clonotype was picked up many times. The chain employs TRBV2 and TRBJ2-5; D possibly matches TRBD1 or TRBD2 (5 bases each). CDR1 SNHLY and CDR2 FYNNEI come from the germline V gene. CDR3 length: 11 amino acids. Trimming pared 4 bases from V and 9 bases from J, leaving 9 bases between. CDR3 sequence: CASSVGTAQYF. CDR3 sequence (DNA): TGTGCCAGCAGTGTGGGGACCGCCCAGTACTTC.

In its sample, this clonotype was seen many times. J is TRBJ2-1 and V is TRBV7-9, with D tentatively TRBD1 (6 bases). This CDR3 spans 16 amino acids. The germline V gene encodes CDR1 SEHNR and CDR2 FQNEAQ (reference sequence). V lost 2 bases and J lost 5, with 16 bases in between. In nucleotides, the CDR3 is TGTGCCAGCAGCTTAATCACGTGGGGGACAAACAATGAGCAGTTCTTC. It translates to CASSLITWGTNNEQFF.

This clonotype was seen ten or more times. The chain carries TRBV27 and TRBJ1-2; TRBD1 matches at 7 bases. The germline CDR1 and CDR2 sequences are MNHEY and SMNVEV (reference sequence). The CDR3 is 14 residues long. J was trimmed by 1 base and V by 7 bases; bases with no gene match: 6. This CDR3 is CASTAQGGNYGYTF. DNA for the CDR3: TGTGCCAGCACCGCTCAGGGGGGTAACTATGGCTACACCTTC.

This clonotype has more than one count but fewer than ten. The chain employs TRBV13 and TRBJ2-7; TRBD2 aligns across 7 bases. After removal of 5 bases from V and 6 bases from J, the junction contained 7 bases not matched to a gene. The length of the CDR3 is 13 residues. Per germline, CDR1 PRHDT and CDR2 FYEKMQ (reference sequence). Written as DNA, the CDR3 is TGTGCCAGCAGCCGTGCTAGCGGAGGCGAGCAGTACTTC. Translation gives CASSRASGGEQYF.

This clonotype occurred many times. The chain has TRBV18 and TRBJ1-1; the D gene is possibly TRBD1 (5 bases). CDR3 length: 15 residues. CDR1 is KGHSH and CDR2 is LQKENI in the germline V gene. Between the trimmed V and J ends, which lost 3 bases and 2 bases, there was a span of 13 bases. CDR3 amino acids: CASSPTTATNTEAFF. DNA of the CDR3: TGTGCCAGCTCACCCACGACAGCGACTAACACTGAAGCTTTCTTT.

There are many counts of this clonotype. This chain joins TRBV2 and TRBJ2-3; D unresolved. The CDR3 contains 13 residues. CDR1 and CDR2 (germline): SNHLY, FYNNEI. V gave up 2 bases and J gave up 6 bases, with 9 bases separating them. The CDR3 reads CASSESGRDTQYF. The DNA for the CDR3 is TGTGCCAGCAGTGAATCCGGCAGGGATACGCAGTATTTT.

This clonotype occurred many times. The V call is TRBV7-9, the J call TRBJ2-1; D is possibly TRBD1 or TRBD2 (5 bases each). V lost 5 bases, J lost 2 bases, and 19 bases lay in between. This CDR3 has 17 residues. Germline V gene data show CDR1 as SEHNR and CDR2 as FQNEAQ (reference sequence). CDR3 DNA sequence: TGTGCCAGCAGCACCGACAGCTCCCGGGGAACCTACAATGAGCAGTTCTTC. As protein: CASSTDSSRGTYNEQFF.

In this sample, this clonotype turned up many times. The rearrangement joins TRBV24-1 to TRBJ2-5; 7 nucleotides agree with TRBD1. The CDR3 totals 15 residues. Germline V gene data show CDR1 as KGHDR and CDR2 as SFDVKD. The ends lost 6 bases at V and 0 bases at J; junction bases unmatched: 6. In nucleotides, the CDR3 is TGTGCCACCAGTAGTCCAGGGGGTTACCAAGAGACCCAGTACTTC. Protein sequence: CATSSPGGYQETQYF.

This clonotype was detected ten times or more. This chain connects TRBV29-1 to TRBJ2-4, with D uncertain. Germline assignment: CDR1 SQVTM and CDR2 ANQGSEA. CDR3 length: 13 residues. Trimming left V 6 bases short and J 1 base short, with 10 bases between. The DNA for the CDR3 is TGCAGCGTCCAAGAGTTTGCCAAAAACATTCAGTACTTC. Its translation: CSVQEFAKNIQYF.

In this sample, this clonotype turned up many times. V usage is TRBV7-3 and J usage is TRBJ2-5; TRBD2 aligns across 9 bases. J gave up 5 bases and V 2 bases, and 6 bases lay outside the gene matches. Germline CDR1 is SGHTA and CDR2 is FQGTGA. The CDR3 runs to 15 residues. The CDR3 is CASSLVSGSLETQYF. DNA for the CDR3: TGTGCCAGCAGCTTAGTTAGCGGGAGCTTGGAGACCCAGTACTTC.

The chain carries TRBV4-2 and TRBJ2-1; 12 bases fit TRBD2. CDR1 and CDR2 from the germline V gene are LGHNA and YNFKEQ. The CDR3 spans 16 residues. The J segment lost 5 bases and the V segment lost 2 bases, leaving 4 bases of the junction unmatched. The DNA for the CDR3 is TGTGCCAGCAGCCAAAGGACTAGCGGGGTTCACAATGAGCAGTTCTTC. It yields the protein CASSQRTSGVHNEQFF.

The CDR3 nucleotides are TGTGCCAGCAGTTTTGAACAGGGGGTTACAGATACGCAGTATTTT. Translated, it gives CASSFEQGVTDTQYF. The genes are TRBV7-9 and TRBJ2-3, with 8 bases identical to TRBD1. Germline V gives CDR1 SEHNR, CDR2 FQNEAQ (reference sequence). The J segment lost 3 bases and the V segment lost 6 bases, leaving 8 bases of the junction unmatched. The CDR3 covers 15 residues.

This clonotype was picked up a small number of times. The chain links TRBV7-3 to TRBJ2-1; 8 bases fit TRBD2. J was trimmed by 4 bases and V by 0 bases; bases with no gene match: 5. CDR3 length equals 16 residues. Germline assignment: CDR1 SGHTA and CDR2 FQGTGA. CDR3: CASSLTGTRTYNEQFF. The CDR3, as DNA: TGTGCCAGCAGCTTAACCGGGACTAGGACTTACAATGAGCAGTTCTTC.

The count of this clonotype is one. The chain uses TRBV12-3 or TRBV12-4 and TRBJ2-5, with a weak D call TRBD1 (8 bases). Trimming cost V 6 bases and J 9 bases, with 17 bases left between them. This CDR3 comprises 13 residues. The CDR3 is CASRTGAGEAQYF. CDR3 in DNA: TGTGCCAGCAGGACAGGGGCGGGGGAGGCCCAGTACTTC.

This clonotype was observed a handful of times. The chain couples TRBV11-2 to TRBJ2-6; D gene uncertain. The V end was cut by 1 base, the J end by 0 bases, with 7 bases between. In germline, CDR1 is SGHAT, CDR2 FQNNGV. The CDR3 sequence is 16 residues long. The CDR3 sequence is CASSLVQTSGANVLTF. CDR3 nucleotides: TGTGCCAGCAGCTTAGTTCAGACCTCTGGGGCCAACGTCCTGACTTTC.

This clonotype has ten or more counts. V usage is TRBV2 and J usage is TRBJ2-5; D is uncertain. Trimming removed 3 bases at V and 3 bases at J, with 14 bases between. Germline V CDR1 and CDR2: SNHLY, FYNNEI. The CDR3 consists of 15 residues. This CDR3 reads CASSDRAGQEETQYF. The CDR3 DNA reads TGTGCCAGCAGTGATCGCGCCGGGCAGGAAGAGACCCAGTACTTC.

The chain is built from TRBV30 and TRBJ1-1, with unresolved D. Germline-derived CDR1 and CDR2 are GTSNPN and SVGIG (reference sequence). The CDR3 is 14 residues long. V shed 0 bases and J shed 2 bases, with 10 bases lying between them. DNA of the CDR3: TGTGCCTGGAGTGTAGGGATTTTCAACACTGAAGCTTTCTTT. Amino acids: CAWSVGIFNTEAFF.

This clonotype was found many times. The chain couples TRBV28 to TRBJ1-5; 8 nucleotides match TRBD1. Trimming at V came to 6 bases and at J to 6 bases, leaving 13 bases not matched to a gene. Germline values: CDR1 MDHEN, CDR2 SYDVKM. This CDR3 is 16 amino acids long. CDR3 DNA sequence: TGTGCCAGCAGCGAAAGATCCGGACAGGGCGGTCAGCCCCAGCATTTT. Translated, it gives CASSERSGQGGQPQHF. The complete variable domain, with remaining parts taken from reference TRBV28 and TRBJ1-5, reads DVKVTQSSRYLVKRTGEKVFLECVQDMDHENMFWYRQDPGLGLRLIYFSYDVKMKEKGDIPEGYSVSREKKERFSLILESASTNQTSMYLCASSERSGQGGQPQHFGDGTRLSIL.